These T cell receptor beta chains were read from a single sample in a study of cytomegalovirus exposure and HLA in healthy donors. Repertoires were generated with immunoSEQ multiplex PCR, while TCRdb's copy carries only in-frame clones and drops some. The repertoire table contains roughly 51,000 clones. Sequences were obtained from PBMCs. The receptor source for this set is a woman aged 50 to 60 in good health and CMV-seropositive. The CDR3 runs from the conserved cysteine through the conserved F or W. A D gene is named only where the DNA matches it firmly.

V gene	CDR3 length	D gene	J gene	CDR3 DNA	CDR3 protein
TRBV19	17	.	TRBJ2-3	TGTGCCAGTAGTATGGCCCCTCTAGCAAGGAGCACAGATACGCAGTATTTT	CASSMAPLARSTDTQYF
TRBV29-1	14	TRBD2	TRBJ2-5	TGCAGCGTTGAGGGGGGACTAGCCCAAGAGACCCAGTACTTC	CSVEGGLAQETQYF
TRBV7-2	14	.	TRBJ2-7	TGTGCCAGCAGCTTAGGGCGACAGGCCTACGAGCAGTACTTC	CASSLGRQAYEQYF
TRBV19	15	TRBD1	TRBJ2-2	TGTGCCAGTAGTGAATGGACAGGGGGCACCGGGGAGCTGTTTTTT	CASSEWTGGTGELFF
TRBV5-6	13	.	TRBJ2-7	TGTGCCAGCAGCGCAACAGGGTCCTACGAGCAGTACTTC	CASSATGSYEQYF
TRBV28	12	.	TRBJ2-6	TGTGCCACCCTCTCTGGGGCCAACGTCCTGACTTTC	CATLSGANVLTF
TRBV12-5	13	.	TRBJ1-2	TGTGCTAGTGGTTTGGGGGCCTCCTATGGCTACACCTTC	CASGLGASYGYTF
TRBV29-1	14	TRBD2	TRBJ2-2	TGCAGCGTTGTGCTCGGGGGGAAGCCCGGGGAGCTGTTTTTT	CSVVLGGKPGELFF
TRBV5-6	15	TRBD1	TRBJ1-2	TGTGCCAGCACCTATTACAGGGGGGACTTTAATGGCTACACCTTC	CASTYYRGDFNGYTF
TRBV18	15	.	TRBJ2-7	TGTGCCAGCTCACCCCAGACAGGAAGCGCCTACGAGCAGTACTTC	CASSPQTGSAYEQYF
TRBV6-6	14	TRBD1	TRBJ1-1	TGTGCCAGCAGTGGTGCCCGGGACAGGGGTGAAGCTTTCTTT	CASSGARDRGEAFF
TRBV18	13	TRBD1	TRBJ1-2	TGTGCCAGCTCGCGGACAGGGGTCGGTGGCTACACCTTC	CASSRTGVGGYTF
TRBV5-1	13	TRBD2	TRBJ2-1	TGCGCCAGCAGTCCGGGACTAGCCCCAGAGCAGTTCTTC	CASSPGLAPEQFF
TRBV6-1	15	TRBD2	TRBJ2-1	TGTGCCAGCAGGCGGGCTAGCGGGGGTGACAATGAGCAGTTCTTC	CASRRASGGDNEQFF
TRBV5-4	15	TRBD2	TRBJ2-2	TGTGCCAGCAGCTTTGCGGGAGGTGTCACCGGGGAGCTGTTTTTT	CASSFAGGVTGELFF
TRBV6-6	12	.	TRBJ2-7	TGTGCCAGCAGTCCGGACGGGGTCGAGCAGTACTTC	CASSPDGVEQYF
TRBV7-2	14	TRBD1	TRBJ1-5	TGTGCCAGCAGCTTAGCGCCAGGGGGCGAGCCCCAGCATTTT	CASSLAPGGEPQHF
TRBV27	11	.	TRBJ2-1	TGTGCCAGCAGTGCTCTAAATGAGCAGTTCTTC	CASSALNEQFF
TRBV15	13	.	TRBJ2-7	TGTGCCACCAGCAGAGATCGGACAGCCGAGCAGTACTTC	CATSRDRTAEQYF
TRBV6-1	15	TRBD2	TRBJ2-7	TGTGCCAGCACCTCACTAGCGGGAGGGCGATACGAGCAGTACTTC	CASTSLAGGRYEQYF
TRBV18	13	.	TRBJ2-1	TGTGCCAGCTCACCAGGGGAGGCGAGAGAGCAGTTCTTC	CASSPGEAREQFF
TRBV19	15	TRBD1	TRBJ1-1	TGTGCCAGTAGCGGAGTAGGGACAGGAGACACTGAAGCTTTCTTT	CASSGVGTGDTEAFF
TRBV7-8	14	TRBD2	TRBJ2-1	TGTGCCAGCAGCTTCCAGCGGGGGGACAATGAGCAGTTCTTC	CASSFQRGDNEQFF
TRBV7-3	13	TRBD1	TRBJ1-3	TGTGCCAGCAGCCCACAACCGGGACAGGTGCTTTATTTT	CASSPQPGQVLYF
TRBV29-1	13	.	TRBJ1-2	TGCAGCGTTGAGAGCAGACAGAACTATGGCTACACCTTC	CSVESRQNYGYTF
TRBV28	18	TRBD1	TRBJ1-2	TGTGCCAGCAGTTTAGCGGCCGCGTTGGGACAGGGGGTTTATGGCTACACCTTC	CASSLAAALGQGVYGYTF
TRBV27	15	.	TRBJ2-4	TGTGCCAGCAGTTTCCGCGACTTAGCCAAAAACATTCAGTACTTC	CASSFRDLAKNIQYF
TRBV19	16	TRBD2	TRBJ2-2	TGTGCCAGCAAGGGGGTCGGGACTAGGGACTCCGGGGAGCTGTTTTTT	CASKGVGTRDSGELFF
TRBV9	13	.	TRBJ2-2	TGTGCCAGCAGCCCCCCTCGTAACGGGGAGCTGTTTTTT	CASSPPRNGELFF
TRBV7-6	15	.	TRBJ2-3	TGTGCCAGCAGCCCTTCGGGGGTACGCACAGATACGCAGTATTTT	CASSPSGVRTDTQYF
TRBV19	15	.	TRBJ1-3	TGTGCCAGTAGTCCGACATCAGGGTGGGGAAACACCATATATTTT	CASSPTSGWGNTIYF
TRBV7-2	14	.	TRBJ2-1	TGTGCCAGCAGCACTACTAGCCCCGACAATGAGCAGTTCTTC	CASSTTSPDNEQFF
TRBV28	12	.	TRBJ2-7	TGTGCCAGCCGCCAGGGTACCTACGAGCAGTACTTC	CASRQGTYEQYF
TRBV11-2	19	.	TRBJ2-6	TGTGCCAGCAGCTCCCCAGGCAGGGGAGGGTCTGCTGGGGCCAACGTCCTGACTTTC	CASSSPGRGGSAGANVLTF